A selection of T cell receptor beta chains follows, all from one sample in a study of early stage breast cancer tumors. Data came from immunoSEQ multiplex PCR; TCRdb stores just in-frame clones and leaves some out. The repertoire holds about 31,000 clones, with 70% to 75% as singletons. Material: blood. The receptor source for this set is a middle-aged person with breast cancer. The CDR3 runs from the conserved cysteine through the conserved F or W. D genes are given only for firm matches. Clone size is stated in some rows and not others, as once, few, many or a class when expanded.

clone_size j_call v_call d_call cdr3_nt cdr3_aa
NA TRBJ2-7 TRBV30 TRBD1 TGTGCCTGGGGGAGACAGGGGTCCTACGAGCAGTACTTC CAWGRQGSYEQYF
NA TRBJ2-7 TRBV28 NA TGTGCCAGCAGTTTACTCTACAGAGAATACGAGCAGTACTTC CASSLLYREYEQYF
NA TRBJ2-5 TRBV11-3 NA TGTGCCAGCAGCCTCGACCGACTCCAAGAGACCCAGTACTTC CASSLDRLQETQYF
NA TRBJ2-7 TRBV5-4 TRBD1 TGTGCCAGCAGCGGGGACAGGGATCATTTCTACGAGCAGTACTTC CASSGDRDHFYEQYF
NA TRBJ2-5 TRBV10-1 TRBD2 TGCGCCAGATCCGGATGGACTAGCGGGAGATGTGAGACCCAGTACTTC CARSGWTSGRCETQYF
NA TRBJ2-2 TRBV5-1 NA TGCGCCAGCAGCGTCTCGTCGGGTGTGAACGGGGAGCTGTTTTTT CASSVSSGVNGELFF
NA TRBJ1-2 TRBV14 NA TGTGCCAGCAGCCAACAAGGTTATGGCTACACCTTC CASSQQGYGYTF
NA TRBJ1-3 TRBV11-2 NA TGTGCCAGCAGCTTAGTCGTTGGACAGTCTGGAAACACCATATATTTT CASSLVVGQSGNTIYF
few TRBJ2-1 TRBV28 TRBD2 TGTGCCAGCGGACCCGGGGGGGTGAGGAATGAGCAGTTCTTC CASGPGGVRNEQFF
NA TRBJ1-5 TRBV4-3 NA TGCGCCAGCAGCCAAGGTCTGCCAGGGGAGTTCCAGCCCCAGCATTTT CASSQGLPGEFQPQHF
few TRBJ2-3 TRBV30 TRBD1 TGTGCCTGGAGTGCCGGGACAGGGAGTAGAGATACGCAGTATTTT CAWSAGTGSRDTQYF
NA TRBJ2-2 TRBV5-1 NA TGCGCCAGCAGCAAGGGCCGGCAGGGGGGCTGGGCGAACACCGGGGAGCTGTTTTTT CASSKGRQGGWANTGELFF
NA TRBJ2-7 TRBV10-3 NA TGTGCCATCAGTGATTCCTACGAGCAGTACTTC CAISDSYEQYF
NA TRBJ2-1 TRBV30 NA TGTGCCTGCCTGCGGGCTAGTGAGCAGTTCTTC CACLRASEQFF
NA TRBJ1-1 TRBV19 NA TGTGCCAGTACGAGGGGTTTGGGCACTGAAGCTTTCTTT CASTRGLGTEAFF
NA TRBJ2-1 TRBV11-3 TRBD2 TGTGCCAGCAGCGCCGGGGGACTAGCGCCTTACAATGAGCAGTTCTTC CASSAGGLAPYNEQFF
once TRBJ1-2 TRBV18 NA TGTGCCAGCTCACCGCAACAGACAAGAAACTATGGCTACACCTTC CASSPQQTRNYGYTF
NA TRBJ1-2 TRBV10-3 TRBD1 TGTGCCATCGGGACAGGAGCTAACTATGGCTACACCTTC CAIGTGANYGYTF
NA TRBJ2-3 TRBV30 NA TGTGCCTGGAGATCGTTTCAGGGTAAAGATACGCAGTATTTT CAWRSFQGKDTQYF
NA TRBJ2-7 TRBV5-5 NA TGTGCCAGCAGCTTGGAAGTGGCGGGGCTTGAGAGGGAGCAGTACTTC CASSLEVAGLEREQYF
NA TRBJ2-5 TRBV30 TRBD2 TGTGCCTGGAGTAGTGGACTAGCGGGAAAGACCCAGTACTTC CAWSSGLAGKTQYF
NA TRBJ2-3 TRBV7-6 NA TGTGCCAGCAGCCAGACACCGGGACTTCGAGATACGCAGTATTTT CASSQTPGLRDTQYF
NA TRBJ2-1 TRBV6-6 TRBD2 TGTGCCAGCAGTGCAGGGACTAGCGATCACAATGAGCAGTTCTTC CASSAGTSDHNEQFF
NA TRBJ2-2 TRBV5-1 TRBD2 TGCGCCAGCAGCTCCCGACTAGCGGGAGGGTCAGCCGGGGAGCTGTTTTTT CASSSRLAGGSAGELFF
NA TRBJ1-2 TRBV2 NA TGTGCCAGCAGTGCCCAGGGATATGGCTACACCTTC CASSAQGYGYTF
NA TRBJ2-7 TRBV18 TRBD2 TGTGCCAGCTCACCGGGCCTAGCGGTCGCGTACGAGCAGTACTTC CASSPGLAVAYEQYF
NA TRBJ2-5 TRBV7-2 NA TGTGCCAGCAGCTCTCTACAGGGAAAAGAGACCCAGTACTTC CASSSLQGKETQYF
NA TRBJ2-5 TRBV6-5 NA TGTGCCAGCAGTCCGTCGGGCGGCCGGGAGACCCAGTACTTC CASSPSGGRETQYF
NA TRBJ2-5 TRBV7-9 NA TGTGCCAGCAGCTTAGGAGAAGAGACCCAGTACTTC CASSLGEETQYF
NA TRBJ2-7 TRBV9 TRBD2 TGTGCCAGCAGCGTCTCAAGCGGGAGTACCGAGCAGTACTTC CASSVSSGSTEQYF
NA TRBJ1-5 TRBV6-5 TRBD1 TGTGCCAGCAGGAACACAGGGGGCGGTCAGCCCCAGCATTTT CASRNTGGGQPQHF
NA TRBJ1-2 TRBV19 TRBD1 TGTGCCAGTAGTACCACCTCAGGGGGTGGTTATGGCTACACCTTC CASSTTSGGGYGYTF
NA TRBJ2-7 TRBV6-5 TRBD1 TGTGCCAGCAGGCCTTGGGACAGCCGGGACTACGAGCAGTACTTC CASRPWDSRDYEQYF
NA TRBJ2-7 TRBV5-5 NA TGTGCCAGCACCCCTCGTGGCGACGAGCAGTACTTC CASTPRGDEQYF
NA TRBJ2-1 TRBV7-2 TRBD2 TGTGCCAGCAGCCGTAATAGCGGGAACGCCCTTAGTGAGCAGTTCTTC CASSRNSGNALSEQFF
NA TRBJ1-1 TRBV5-1 TRBD1 TGCGCCAGCAGCTCGGCGACAGGGGGCACTGAAGCTTTCTTT CASSSATGGTEAFF
NA TRBJ2-7 TRBV11-2 NA TGTGCCAGCAGCTTAGTTTGGGGGACGAGCTCCTACGAGCAGTACTTC CASSLVWGTSSYEQYF
NA TRBJ2-2 TRBV27 NA TGTGCCAGCAGTTTAATGGGGGCCGGGGAGCTGTTTTTT CASSLMGAGELFF
NA TRBJ2-2 TRBV11-2 NA TGTGCCAGCAGCGTTTTACAGGATCCCACCGGGGAGCTGTTTTTT CASSVLQDPTGELFF
NA TRBJ2-5 TRBV15 TRBD2 TGTGCCACCAGCAGCCCTTCCGGGACTAGCGGGAGCCGACCCCAAGAGACCCAGTACTTC CATSSPSGTSGSRPQETQYF
NA TRBJ1-3 TRBV2 NA TGTGCCAGCATGATAAACACCATATATTTT CASMINTIYF
few TRBJ2-7 TRBV19 NA TGTGCCAGTAGTATAGTTGGGATGGGCGGGGAGCAGTACTTC CASSIVGMGGEQYF
NA TRBJ2-2 TRBV5-5 TRBD2 TGTGCCAGCAGCTTGGGGGCTAGCGGGGTTAACACCGGGGAGCTGTTTTTT CASSLGASGVNTGELFF
NA TRBJ2-1 TRBV11-3 TRBD2 TGTGCCAGCAGCCTAACTAGCGGGAGCGATGAGCAGTTCTTC CASSLTSGSDEQFF
few TRBJ1-1 TRBV12-2 NA TGTGCAAGTCGCCAACGGGCAGGGATGACTGAAGCTTTCTTT CASRQRAGMTEAFF
NA TRBJ2-3 TRBV11-3 NA TGTGCCAGCAGCCCCTCTTATGGGGCCCTGGGGAATACGCAGTATTTT CASSPSYGALGNTQYF
few TRBJ2-4 TRBV29-1 NA TGCAGCGTGCCCGGGGCTAACATTCAGTACTTC CSVPGANIQYF
NA TRBJ2-4 TRBV7-9 TRBD1 TGTGCCAGCAGCTTCGAAATAGGACAGGGAAGCATTCAGTACTTC CASSFEIGQGSIQYF
NA TRBJ1-2 TRBV7-3 NA TGTGCCAGCACCAACCCACAGGTGGGAGGCTACACCTTC CASTNPQVGGYTF
medium-sized TRBJ1-2 TRBV10-3 NA TGTGCCATCAGTGATCCGGACAGTGACTATGGCTACACCTTC CAISDPDSDYGYTF
NA TRBJ1-2 TRBV19 NA TGTGCCAGTAGTATGAATACTGGCTACACCTTC CASSMNTGYTF
NA TRBJ2-7 TRBV2 TRBD1 TGTGCCAGCAGTTTTCTCCACAGGGGACGAACATACGAGCAGTACTTC CASSFLHRGRTYEQYF
NA TRBJ2-7 TRBV10-2 TRBD2 TGCGCCAGCAGTGGGACTAGCAGCCCCTACGAGCAGTACTTC CASSGTSSPYEQYF